One and the same sample provided the 5 T cell receptor beta chains below, sequenced in a study of blood T cell repertoires in COVID-19 (dated by TCRdb to about 2020). The library was generated by the immunoSEQ multiplex PCR assay. Here the immuneACCESS table is served through TCRdb, limited to in-frame sequences with V and J called. Missing clones are a known gap in these copies; in checked studies unresolved V genes cover under half, and the rest lacks a known reason. Across this sample there are under 200,000 clones, with over 80% seen only once. Roughly 9.2% of the sample belongs to the ten largest clones. Specimen: peripheral blood. These receptors were obtained from a woman of 80 years or more with active or convalescent COVID-19.

This chain joins TRBV7-2 and TRBJ2-5; tentatively, D is TRBD1 (5 bases). Trimming left V 4 bases short and J 5 bases short, with 14 bases between. The CDR3 length is 14 residues. Germline assignment: CDR1 SGHTA and CDR2 FQGNSA. The CDR3 DNA reads as TGTGCCAGCAGCTGGCCTGGGGCACAGGAGACCCAGTACTTC. It is translated as CASSWPGAQETQYF.

The genes are TRBV3-1 (or the pseudogene TRBV3-2) and TRBJ2-7; D gene unclear. CDR3 size: 12 residues. The germline CDR1 and CDR2 sequences are LGHDT and YNNKEL (reference sequence). V lost 2 bases and J lost 3, with 5 bases in between. In DNA, the CDR3 is TGTGCCAGCAGCCAAAACAACTACGAGCAGTACTTC. The encoded protein is CASSQNNYEQYF.

The rearrangement uses TRBV5-1 and TRBJ1-2; D might be TRBD1 (5 bases). Germline V gene lookup returns CDR1 SGHRS and CDR2 YFSETQ. The CDR3 covers 13 residues. V lost 3 bases and J 6 bases, leaving 12 bases between the germline ends. This CDR3 reads CASSSLGGNGYTF. The CDR3 DNA sequence: TGCGCCAGCAGCTCCCTGGGGGGGAATGGCTACACCTTC.

This clone was observed a single time. The J gene is TRBJ2-1, the V gene TRBV6-4, with 8 nucleotides matching TRBD1. V lost 4 bases to trimming and J lost 8 bases; unmatched junction nucleotides: 7. The length of the CDR3 is 14 residues. In germline, CDR1 is MRHNA, CDR2 SNTAGT. The chain's CDR3 is CASSAGTGGYEQFF. Written as DNA, the CDR3 is TGTGCCAGCAGTGCGGGGACAGGAGGCTATGAGCAGTTCTTC.

The J gene is TRBJ1-1, the V gene TRBV6-2 or TRBV6-3, with TRBD1 matching 7 bases. V dropped 5 bases and J dropped 4; count of bases not matched to a gene: 13. The germline V gene has CDR1 MNHEY and CDR2 SVGEGT. The CDR3 covers 16 residues. The CDR3 bases are TGTGCCAGCAGTAGGTCGACAGGGACCCGGGGCACTGAAGCTTTCTTT. Protein: CASSRSTGTRGTEAFF.